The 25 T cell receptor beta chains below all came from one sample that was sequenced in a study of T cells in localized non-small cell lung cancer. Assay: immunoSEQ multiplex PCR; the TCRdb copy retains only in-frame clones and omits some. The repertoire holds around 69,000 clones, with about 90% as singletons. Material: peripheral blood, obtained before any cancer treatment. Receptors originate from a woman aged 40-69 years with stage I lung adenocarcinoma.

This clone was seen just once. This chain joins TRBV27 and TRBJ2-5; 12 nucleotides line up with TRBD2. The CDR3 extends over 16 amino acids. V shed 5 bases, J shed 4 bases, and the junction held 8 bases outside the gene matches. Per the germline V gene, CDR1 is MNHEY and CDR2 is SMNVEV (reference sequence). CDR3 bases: TGTGCCAGCAGTCCCCGACTAGCGGGAGAGGGAGAGACCCAGTACTTC. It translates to CASSPRLAGEGETQYF.

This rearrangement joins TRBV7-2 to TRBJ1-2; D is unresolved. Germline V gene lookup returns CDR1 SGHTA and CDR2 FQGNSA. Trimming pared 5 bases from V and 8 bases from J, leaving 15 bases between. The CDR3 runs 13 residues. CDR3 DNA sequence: TGTGCCAGCAGCGCCCCCCCGGACCTCGGCTACACCTTC. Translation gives CASSAPPDLGYTF. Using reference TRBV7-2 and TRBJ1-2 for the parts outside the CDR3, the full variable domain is GAGVSQSPSNKVTEKGKDVELRCDPISGHTALYWYRQSLGQGLEFLIYFQGNSAPDKSGLPSDRFSAERTGGSVSTLTIQRTQQEDSAVYLCASSAPPDLGYTFGSGTRLTVV.

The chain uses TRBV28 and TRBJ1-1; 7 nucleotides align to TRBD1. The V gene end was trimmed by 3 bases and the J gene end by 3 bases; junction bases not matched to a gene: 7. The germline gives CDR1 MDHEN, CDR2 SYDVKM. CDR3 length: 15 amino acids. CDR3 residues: CASSLEWDRYTEAFF. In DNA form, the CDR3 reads TGTGCCAGCAGTTTGGAGTGGGACAGATACACTGAAGCTTTCTTT.

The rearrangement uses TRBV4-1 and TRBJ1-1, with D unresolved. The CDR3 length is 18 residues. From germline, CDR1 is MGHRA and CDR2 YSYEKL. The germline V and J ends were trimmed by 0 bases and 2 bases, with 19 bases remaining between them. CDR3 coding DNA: TGCGCCAGCAGCCAAGAGGATTTGTGGCGGGATATTAACACTGAAGCTTTCTTT. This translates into CASSQEDLWRDINTEAFF.

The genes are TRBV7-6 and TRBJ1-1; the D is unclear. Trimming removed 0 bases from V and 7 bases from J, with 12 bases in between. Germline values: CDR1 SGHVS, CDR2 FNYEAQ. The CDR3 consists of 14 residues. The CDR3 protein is CASSLAGNSIEAFF. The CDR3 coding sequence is TGTGCCAGCAGCTTAGCAGGGAACAGCATTGAAGCTTTCTTT.

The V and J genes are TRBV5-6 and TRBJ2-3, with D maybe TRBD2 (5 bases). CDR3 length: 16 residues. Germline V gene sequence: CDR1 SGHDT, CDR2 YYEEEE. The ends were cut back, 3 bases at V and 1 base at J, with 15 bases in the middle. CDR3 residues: CASSWRRGIGTDTQYF. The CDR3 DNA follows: TGTGCCAGCAGCTGGCGACGGGGAATTGGCACAGATACGCAGTATTTT.

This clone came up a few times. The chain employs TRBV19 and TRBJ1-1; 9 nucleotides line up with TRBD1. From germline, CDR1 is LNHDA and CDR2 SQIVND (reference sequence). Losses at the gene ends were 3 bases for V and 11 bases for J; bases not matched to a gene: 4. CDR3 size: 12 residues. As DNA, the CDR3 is TGTGCCAGTAGTATCGGACAGGGGAAGGCTTTCTTT. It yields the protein CASSIGQGKAFF.

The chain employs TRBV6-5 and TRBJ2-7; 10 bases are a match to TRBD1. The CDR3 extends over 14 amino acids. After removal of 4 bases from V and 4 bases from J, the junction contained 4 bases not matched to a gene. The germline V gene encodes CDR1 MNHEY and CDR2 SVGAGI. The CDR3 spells CASSSGQGRYEQYF. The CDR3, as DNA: TGTGCCAGCAGTTCGGGACAGGGGCGGTACGAGCAGTACTTC.

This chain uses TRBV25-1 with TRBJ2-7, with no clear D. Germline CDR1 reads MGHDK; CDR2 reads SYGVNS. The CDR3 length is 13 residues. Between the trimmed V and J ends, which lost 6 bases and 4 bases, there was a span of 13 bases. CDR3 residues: CASSHPAGYEQYF. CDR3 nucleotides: TGTGCCAGCAGCCACCCCGCCGGGTACGAGCAGTACTTC.

CDR3 in amino acids: CARGPSYEQYF. CDR3 nucleotides: TGTGCCAGGGGGCCCTCCTACGAGCAGTACTTC. The chain joins TRBV9 to TRBJ2-7; TRBD1 is a possible D gene (5 bases). This CDR3 has 11 residues. Looked up from germline, CDR1 is SGDLS and CDR2 is YYNGEE. Trimming stripped 8 bases from V and 0 bases from J, with 6 bases between.

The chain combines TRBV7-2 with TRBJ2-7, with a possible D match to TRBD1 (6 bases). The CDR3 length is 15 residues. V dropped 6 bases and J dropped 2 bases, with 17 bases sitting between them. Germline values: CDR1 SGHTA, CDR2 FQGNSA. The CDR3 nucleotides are TGTGCCAGCAGTCCGCGTCGGACAGCGACCTACGAGCAGTACTTC. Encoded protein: CASSPRRTATYEQYF.

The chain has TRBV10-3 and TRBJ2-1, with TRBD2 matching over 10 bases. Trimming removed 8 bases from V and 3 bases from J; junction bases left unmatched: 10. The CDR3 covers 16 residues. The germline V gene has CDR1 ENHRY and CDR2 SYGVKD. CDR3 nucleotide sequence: TGTGCCATCGGAAGTAGCGGGAGGACAAGCTACAATGAGCAGTTCTTC. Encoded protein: CAIGSSGRTSYNEQFF.

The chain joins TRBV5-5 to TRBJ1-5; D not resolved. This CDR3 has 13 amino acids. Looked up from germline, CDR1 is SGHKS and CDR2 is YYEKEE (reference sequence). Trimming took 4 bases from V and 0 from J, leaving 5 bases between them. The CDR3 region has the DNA TGTGCCAGCAGCCCAATTAGCAATCAGCCCCAGCATTTT. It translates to CASSPISNQPQHF.

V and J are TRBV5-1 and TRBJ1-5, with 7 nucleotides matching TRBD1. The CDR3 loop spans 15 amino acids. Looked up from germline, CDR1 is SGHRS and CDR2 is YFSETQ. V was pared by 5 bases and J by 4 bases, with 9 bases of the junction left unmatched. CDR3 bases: TGCGCCAGCAGTTACGGGGACAGTGCAAATCAGCCCCAGCATTTT. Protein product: CASSYGDSANQPQHF.

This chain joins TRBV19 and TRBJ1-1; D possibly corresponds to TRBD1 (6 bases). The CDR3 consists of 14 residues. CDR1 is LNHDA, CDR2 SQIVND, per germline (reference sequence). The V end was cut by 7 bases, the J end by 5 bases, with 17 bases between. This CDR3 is CASIMGAGKTEAFF. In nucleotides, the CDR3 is TGTGCCAGTATCATGGGGGCGGGTAAGACTGAAGCTTTCTTT.

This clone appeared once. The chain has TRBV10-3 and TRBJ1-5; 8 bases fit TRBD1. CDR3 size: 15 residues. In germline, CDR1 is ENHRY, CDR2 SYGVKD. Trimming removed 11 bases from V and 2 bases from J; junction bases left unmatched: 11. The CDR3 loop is CASASDRGGNQPQHF. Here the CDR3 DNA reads TGTGCCTCCGCGAGTGACAGGGGCGGCAATCAGCCCCAGCATTTT.

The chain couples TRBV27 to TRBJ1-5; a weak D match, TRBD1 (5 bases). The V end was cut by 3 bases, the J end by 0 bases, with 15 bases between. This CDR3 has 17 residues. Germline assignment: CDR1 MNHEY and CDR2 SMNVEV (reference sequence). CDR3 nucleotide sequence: TGTGCCAGCAGTTTGGCAGGGTGGGGGTATAGCAATCAGCCCCAGCATTTT. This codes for CASSLAGWGYSNQPQHF.

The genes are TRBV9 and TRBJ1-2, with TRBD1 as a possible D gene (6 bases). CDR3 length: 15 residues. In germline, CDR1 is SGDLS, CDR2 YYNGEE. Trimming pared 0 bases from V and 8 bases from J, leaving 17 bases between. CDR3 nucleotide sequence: TGTGCCAGCAGCGTAGATGGCAGGGGCCAGTCCGGCTACACCTTC. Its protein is CASSVDGRGQSGYTF.

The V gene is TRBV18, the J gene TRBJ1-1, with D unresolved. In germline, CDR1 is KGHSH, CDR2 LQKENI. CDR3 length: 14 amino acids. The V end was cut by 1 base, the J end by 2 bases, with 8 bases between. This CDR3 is CASSPRRDNTEAFF. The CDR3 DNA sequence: TGTGCCAGCTCACCACGACGGGATAACACTGAAGCTTTCTTT.

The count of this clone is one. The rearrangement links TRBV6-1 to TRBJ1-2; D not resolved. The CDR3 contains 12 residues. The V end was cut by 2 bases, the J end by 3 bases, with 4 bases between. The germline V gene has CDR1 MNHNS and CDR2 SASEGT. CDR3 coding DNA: TGTGCCAGCAGTGAACCGGACTATGGCTACACCTTC. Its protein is CASSEPDYGYTF.

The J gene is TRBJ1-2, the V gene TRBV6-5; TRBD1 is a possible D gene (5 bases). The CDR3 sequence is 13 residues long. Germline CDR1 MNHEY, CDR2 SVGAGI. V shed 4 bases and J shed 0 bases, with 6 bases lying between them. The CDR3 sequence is CASSLTANYGYTF. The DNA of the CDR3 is TGTGCCAGCAGTTTGACAGCTAACTATGGCTACACCTTC.

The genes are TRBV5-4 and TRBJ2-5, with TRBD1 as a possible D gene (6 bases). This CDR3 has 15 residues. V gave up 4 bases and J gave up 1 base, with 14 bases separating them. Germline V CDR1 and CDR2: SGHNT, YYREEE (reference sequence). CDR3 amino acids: CASSLTGTSQETQYF. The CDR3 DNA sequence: TGTGCCAGCAGCCTTACCGGGACAAGCCAAGAGACCCAGTACTTC.

In nucleotides, the CDR3 is TGTGCCAGCAGCTTTACTGGGAACACTGAAGCTTTCTTT. This sequence encodes CASSFTGNTEAFF. The chain joins TRBV7-3 to TRBJ1-1, with no clear D. The CDR3 sequence is 13 residues long. V gave up 3 bases and J gave up 1 base, with 6 bases separating them. CDR1 and CDR2 (germline): SGHTA, FQGTGA.

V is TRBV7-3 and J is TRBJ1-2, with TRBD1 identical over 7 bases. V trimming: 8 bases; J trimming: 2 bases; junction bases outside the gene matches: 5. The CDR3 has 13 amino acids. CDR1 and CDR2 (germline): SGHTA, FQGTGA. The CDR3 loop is CASRQGNNYGYTF. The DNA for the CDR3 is TGTGCCAGCCGACAGGGAAACAACTATGGCTACACCTTC.

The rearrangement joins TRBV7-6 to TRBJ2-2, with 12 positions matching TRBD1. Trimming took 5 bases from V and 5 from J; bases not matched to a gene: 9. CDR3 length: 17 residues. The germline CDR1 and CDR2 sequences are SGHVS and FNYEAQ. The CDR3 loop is CASSPRDRGRGTGELFF. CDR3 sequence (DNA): TGTGCCAGCAGCCCGAGGGACAGGGGGCGCGGGACCGGGGAGCTGTTTTTT.